The rows below give T cell receptor beta chains drawn from one sample of a study of T cells in localized non-small cell lung cancer. TCRdb's table, derived via immunoSEQ multiplex PCR, lists solely in-frame clones and lacks some. The sample records fewer than 35,000 clones, roughly nine tenths being singletons. The sequencing here drew on peripheral blood, taken before any cancer treatment. All receptors come from a man aged 35 to 69 with stage I lung adenocarcinoma. Each CDR3 is given with its conserved first and last residue. Clone size appears in some rows only: once, few, many, or a class for an expanded clone.

clone_size	v_call	j_call	cdr3_aa
NA	TRBV11-2	TRBJ1-1	CASSRKVGEAFF
NA	TRBV27	TRBJ2-7	CASRLLAGANSYEQYF
once	TRBV5-6	TRBJ2-3	CASSSWHTDTQYF
NA	TRBV6-4	TRBJ1-5	CASSVDAGNQPQHF
NA	TRBV29-1	TRBJ2-5	CSVSRGPGLQETQYF
NA	TRBV5-1	TRBJ2-2	CASSLETGVPGELFF
NA	TRBV7-8	TRBJ2-1	CASSEWTIGDEQFF
NA	TRBV7-8	TRBJ2-2	CASSFRSHGELFF
NA	TRBV2	TRBJ2-7	CASRPGQGVYEQYF
NA	TRBV27	TRBJ1-2	CASHYTGTGVGGYTF
NA	TRBV5-1	TRBJ2-1	CASSLYGYEQFF
NA	TRBV6-1	TRBJ1-2	CASSELQPLKDRGPYGYTF
NA	TRBV2	TRBJ2-7	CAGGQTYEQYF
NA	TRBV6-1	TRBJ1-2	CASSDTGGNYGYTF
NA	TRBV2	TRBJ2-4	CAGHRARLAKNIQYF
NA	TRBV19	TRBJ1-2	CASGKGSYGYTF
NA	TRBV6-4	TRBJ2-6	CASSDSIAGSLTF
once	TRBV7-8	TRBJ1-3	CASRDSSGNTIYF
NA	TRBV27	TRBJ2-7	CASSSLTTGGHFYEQYF
NA	TRBV10-1	TRBJ2-7	CASSGRDRVHEQYF
NA	TRBV12-5	TRBJ1-4	CASGLVIGSGALRDNEKLFF
NA	TRBV18	TRBJ2-3	CASSPHVADTQYF